Below, 2 T cell receptor beta chains from the same sample are listed, as sequenced in a study of T-cell memory formation after mild COVID-19. TCRdb re-called the 5' RACE reads with MiXCR, one entry per CDR3 protein. The sample carries fewer than 650,000 distinct CDR3 sequences, 17% recorded once. Sequenced: PBMCs or a T cell subset sorted from them (not recorded which). The receptors originated from an adult woman who had mild COVID-19 (a few samples of this study predate the infection). Cell type and time point are not known.

V usage is TRBV5-1 and J usage is TRBJ2-2, with D perhaps assigned TRBD1 or TRBD2 (5 bases each). V was shortened by 0 bases and J by 5 bases, with 14 bases between the two germline ends. The CDR3 extends over 16 amino acids. Germline V lookup: CDR1 SGHRS, CDR2 YFSETQ. CDR3 loop: CASSLGSRGSTGELFF. CDR3 bases: TGCGCCAGCAGCTTGGGATCGAGGGGCTCAACCGGGGAGCTGTTTTTT.

This sequence joins TRBV20-1 and TRBJ2-7; TRBD2 aligns across 9 bases. There are 17 residues in the CDR3. Germline CDR1 and CDR2: DFQATT and SNEGSKA (reference sequence). After removal of 6 bases from V and 5 bases from J, the junction contained 20 bases not matched to a gene. The CDR3 is CSAPGRGLAFGCDEQYF. DNA of the CDR3: TGCAGTGCCCCCGGTAGGGGACTAGCTTTCGGTTGTGACGAGCAGTACTTC.